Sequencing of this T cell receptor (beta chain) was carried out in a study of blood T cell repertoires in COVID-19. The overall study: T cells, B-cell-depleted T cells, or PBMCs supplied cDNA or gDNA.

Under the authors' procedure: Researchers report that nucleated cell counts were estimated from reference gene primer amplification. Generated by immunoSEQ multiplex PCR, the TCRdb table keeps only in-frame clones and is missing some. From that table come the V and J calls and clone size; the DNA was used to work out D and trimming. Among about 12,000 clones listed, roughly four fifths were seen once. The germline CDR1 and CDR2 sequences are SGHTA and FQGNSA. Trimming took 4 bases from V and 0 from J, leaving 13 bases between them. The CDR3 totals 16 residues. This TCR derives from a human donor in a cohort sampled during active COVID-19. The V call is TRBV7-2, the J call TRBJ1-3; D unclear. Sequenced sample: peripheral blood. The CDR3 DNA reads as TGTGCCAGCAGCTCCATCGCGTCCCTCTCTGGAAACACCATATATTTT. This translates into CASSSIASLSGNTIYF.